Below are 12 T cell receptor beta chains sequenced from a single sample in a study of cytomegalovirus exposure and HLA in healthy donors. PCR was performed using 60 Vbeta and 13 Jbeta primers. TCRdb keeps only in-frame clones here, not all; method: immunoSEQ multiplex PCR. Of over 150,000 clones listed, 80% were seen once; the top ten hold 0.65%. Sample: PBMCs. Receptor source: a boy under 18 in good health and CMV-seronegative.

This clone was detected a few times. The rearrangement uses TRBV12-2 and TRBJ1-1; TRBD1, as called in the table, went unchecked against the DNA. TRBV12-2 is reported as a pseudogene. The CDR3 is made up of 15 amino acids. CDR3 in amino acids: CASRLTGGLDTEAFF. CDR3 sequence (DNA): TGTGCAAGTCGCTTAACAGGGGGGTTGGACACTGAAGCTTTCTTT.

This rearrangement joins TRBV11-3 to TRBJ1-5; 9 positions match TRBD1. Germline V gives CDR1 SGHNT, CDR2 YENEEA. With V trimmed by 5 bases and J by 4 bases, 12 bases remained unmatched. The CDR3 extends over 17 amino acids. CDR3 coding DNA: TGTGCCAGCAGCCGCCTTCCACCGGACAGGGGAAATCAGCCCCAGCATTTT. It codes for CASSRLPPDRGNQPQHF. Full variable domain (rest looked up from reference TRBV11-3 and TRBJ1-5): EAGVVQSPRYKIIEKKQPVAFWCNPISGHNTLYWYLQNLGQGPELLIRYENEEAVDDSQLPKDRFSAERLKGVDSTLKIQPAELGDSAVYLCASSRLPPDRGNQPQHFGDGTRLSIL.

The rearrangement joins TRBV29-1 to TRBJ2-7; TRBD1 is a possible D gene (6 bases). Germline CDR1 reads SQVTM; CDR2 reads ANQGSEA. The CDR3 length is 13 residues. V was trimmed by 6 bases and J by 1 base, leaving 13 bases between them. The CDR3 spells CSVCEQGSYEQYF. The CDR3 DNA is TGCAGCGTGTGCGAACAGGGTTCCTACGAGCAGTACTTC.

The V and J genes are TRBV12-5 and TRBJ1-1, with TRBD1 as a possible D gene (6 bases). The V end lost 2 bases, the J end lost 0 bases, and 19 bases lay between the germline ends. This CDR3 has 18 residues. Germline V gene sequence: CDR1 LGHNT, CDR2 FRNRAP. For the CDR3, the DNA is TGTGCTAGTGGTTTGCCGGACAGATCGTTAATAATGAACACTGAAGCTTTCTTT. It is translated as CASGLPDRSLIMNTEAFF.

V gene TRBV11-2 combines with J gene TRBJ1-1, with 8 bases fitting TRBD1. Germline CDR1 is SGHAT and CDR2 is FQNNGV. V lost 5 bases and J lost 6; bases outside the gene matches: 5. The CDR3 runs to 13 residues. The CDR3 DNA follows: TGTGCCAGCAGCCTGGACAGGGAGGCTGAAGCTTTCTTT. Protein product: CASSLDREAEAFF.

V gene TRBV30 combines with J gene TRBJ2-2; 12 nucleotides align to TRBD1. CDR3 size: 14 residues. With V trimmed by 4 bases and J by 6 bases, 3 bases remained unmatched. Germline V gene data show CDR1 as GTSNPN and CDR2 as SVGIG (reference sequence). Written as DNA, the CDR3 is TGTGCCTGGAAGTGGGACAGGGGGCCCGGGGAGCTGTTTTTT. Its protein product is CAWKWDRGPGELFF.

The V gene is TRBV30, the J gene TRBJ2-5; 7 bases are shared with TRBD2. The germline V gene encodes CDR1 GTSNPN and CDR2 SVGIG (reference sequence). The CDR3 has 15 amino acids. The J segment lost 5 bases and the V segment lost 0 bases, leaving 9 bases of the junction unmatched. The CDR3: CAWSVEAGWGETQYF. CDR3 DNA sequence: TGTGCCTGGAGTGTAGAAGCGGGGTGGGGGGAGACCCAGTACTTC.

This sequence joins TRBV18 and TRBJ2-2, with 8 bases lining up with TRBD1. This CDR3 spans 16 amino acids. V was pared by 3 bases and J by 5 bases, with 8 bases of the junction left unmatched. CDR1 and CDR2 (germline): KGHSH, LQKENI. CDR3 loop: CASSPGRGLGTGELFF. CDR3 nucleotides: TGTGCCAGCTCACCGGGCAGGGGGCTCGGGACCGGGGAGCTGTTTTTT.

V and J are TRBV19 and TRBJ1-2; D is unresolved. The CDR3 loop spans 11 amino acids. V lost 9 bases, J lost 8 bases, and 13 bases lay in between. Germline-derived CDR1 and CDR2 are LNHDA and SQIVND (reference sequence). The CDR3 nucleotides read TGTGCCAGCTGTCCAGGAAGCGGCTACACCTTC. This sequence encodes CASCPGSGYTF.

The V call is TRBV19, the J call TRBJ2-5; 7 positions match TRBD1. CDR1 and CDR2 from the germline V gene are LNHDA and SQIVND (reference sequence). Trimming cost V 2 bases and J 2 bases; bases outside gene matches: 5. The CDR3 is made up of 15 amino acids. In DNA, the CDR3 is TGTGCCAGTAGTATAAAGGGGGCAACACAAGAGACCCAGTACTTC. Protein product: CASSIKGATQETQYF.

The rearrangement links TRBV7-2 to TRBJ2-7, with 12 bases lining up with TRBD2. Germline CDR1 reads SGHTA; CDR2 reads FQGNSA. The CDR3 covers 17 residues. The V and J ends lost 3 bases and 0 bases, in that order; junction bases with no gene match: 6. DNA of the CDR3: TGTGCCAGCAGCTTTCGGACTAGCGGGACCCACTCCTACGAGCAGTACTTC. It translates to CASSFRTSGTHSYEQYF. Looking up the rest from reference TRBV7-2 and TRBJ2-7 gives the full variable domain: GAGVSQSPSNKVTEKGKDVELRCDPISGHTALYWYRQSLGQGLEFLIYFQGNSAPDKSGLPSDRFSAERTGGSVSTLTIQRTQQEDSAVYLCASSFRTSGTHSYEQYFGPGTRLTVT.

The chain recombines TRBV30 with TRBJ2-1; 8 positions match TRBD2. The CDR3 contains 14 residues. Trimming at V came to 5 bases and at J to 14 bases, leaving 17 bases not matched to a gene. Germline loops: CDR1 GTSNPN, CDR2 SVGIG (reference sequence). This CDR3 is CAWGAGGAGYVKFF. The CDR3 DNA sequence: TGTGCCTGGGGAGCCGGGGGGGCCGGTTATGTGAAGTTCTTC.